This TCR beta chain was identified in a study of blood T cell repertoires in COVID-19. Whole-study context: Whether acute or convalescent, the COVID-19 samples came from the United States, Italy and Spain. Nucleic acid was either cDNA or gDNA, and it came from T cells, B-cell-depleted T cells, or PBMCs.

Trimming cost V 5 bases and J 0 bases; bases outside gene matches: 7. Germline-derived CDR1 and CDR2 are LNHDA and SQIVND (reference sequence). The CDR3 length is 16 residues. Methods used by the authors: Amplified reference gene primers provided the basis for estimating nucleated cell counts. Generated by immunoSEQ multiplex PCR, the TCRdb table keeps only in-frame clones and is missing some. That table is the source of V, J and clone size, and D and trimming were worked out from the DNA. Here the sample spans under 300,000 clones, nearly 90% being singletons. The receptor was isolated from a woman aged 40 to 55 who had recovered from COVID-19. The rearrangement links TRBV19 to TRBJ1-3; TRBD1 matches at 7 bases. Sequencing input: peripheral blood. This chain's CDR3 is CASSFPRTGSGNTIYF. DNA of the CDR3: TGTGCCAGTAGTTTCCCAAGGACAGGCTCTGGAAACACCATATATTTT.